This passage covers 11 T cell receptor beta chains from one sample sequenced in a study of blood T cell repertoires in COVID-19 (dated by TCRdb to 2020 to 2022). Library preparation used the immunoSEQ multiplex PCR assay. TCRdb took this table from immuneACCESS and kept in-frame rearrangements with V and J called. Such tables lack part of the clones; where checked against another copy, unresolved V genes explain under half of the gap, and the rest is unexplained. This sample comprises around 380,000 clones, approximately 77% of them detected only once. 0.85% to 1.2% of the sample is in the top ten clones. Specimen: peripheral blood. These receptors were collected from a human donor with acute or convalescent COVID-19. The donor label of this sample is uncertain.

The chain uses TRBV11-2 and TRBJ1-6; TRBD1 might be the D (5 bases). Germline assignment: CDR1 SGHAT and CDR2 FQNNGV. V gave up 1 base and J gave up 10 bases, with 8 bases separating them. The CDR3 totals 13 residues. The CDR3 loop reads CASSLGTNSPLHF. CDR3 sequence (DNA): TGTGCCAGCAGCTTAGGGACAAACTCACCCCTCCACTTT.

Concerning this clone: The same CDR3 arises from other DNA sequences in this sample as well. The chain joins TRBV19 to TRBJ1-1; D unresolved. V lost 5 bases and J 7 bases, leaving 11 bases between the germline ends. The CDR3 runs 12 residues. Germline lookup yields CDR1 LNHDA and CDR2 SQIVND (reference sequence). This CDR3 is CASSLSRGEAFF. The CDR3 nucleotides are TGTGCCAGTAGTCTCAGTCGGGGTGAAGCTTTCTTT.

In its sample, this clone was seen a few times. The V call is TRBV7-2, the J call TRBJ1-5; no clear D. This CDR3 has 15 residues. Trimming stripped 2 bases from V and 7 bases from J, with 15 bases between. Germline lookup yields CDR1 SGHTA and CDR2 FQGNSA. CDR3 sequence reads: CASSLSGVKKQPQHF. Written as DNA, the CDR3 is TGTGCCAGCAGCTTATCCGGAGTTAAAAAGCAGCCCCAGCATTTT.

This clone was detected once. The sample holds other DNA sequences that translate to the same CDR3. The chain carries TRBV19 and TRBJ1-1; D remains ambiguous. Looked up from germline, CDR1 is LNHDA and CDR2 is SQIVND (reference sequence). The length of the CDR3 is 13 residues. The germline V and J ends were trimmed by 3 bases and 1 base, with 6 bases remaining between them. The CDR3 region is CASSIQRNTEAFF. The DNA of the CDR3 is TGTGCCAGTAGTATTCAGCGGAACACTGAAGCTTTCTTT.

The gene calls are TRBV2 and TRBJ2-1, with 10 bases that match TRBD2. The CDR3 is 15 residues long. After removal of 2 bases from V and 5 bases from J, the junction contained 3 bases not matched to a gene. Germline CDR1 is SNHLY and CDR2 is FYNNEI. This chain's CDR3 is CASSEWLAGDNEQFF. The CDR3 nucleotides are TGTGCCAGCAGTGAATGGCTAGCGGGGGACAATGAGCAGTTCTTC.

The V and J genes are TRBV21-1 and TRBJ1-4; no DNA check was done on the table's D call, TRBD1. TRBV21-1 is assigned pseudogene status. The CDR3 loop spans 15 amino acids. CDR3 bases: TGTGCCAGCAGCAAAGACGGTAGGGGCGGTGAAAAACTGTTTTTT. It specifies CASSKDGRGGEKLFF.

The sample holds a few counts of this clone. This chain connects TRBV5-1 to TRBJ1-2, with D possibly being TRBD1 (6 bases). This CDR3 spans 13 amino acids. Deletions cut 4 bases from V and 7 bases from J, with 14 bases between. The germline V gene encodes CDR1 SGHRS and CDR2 YFSETQ. The CDR3 nucleotides read TGCGCCAGCAGCCCGGGACAAAACGGTGGCTACACCTTC. Its protein is CASSPGQNGGYTF.

The V call is TRBV18, the J call TRBJ1-6; 7 positions agree with TRBD1. The CDR3 consists of 14 residues. Germline CDR1 and CDR2: KGHSH and LQKENI. Trimming removed 4 bases from V and 7 bases from J; junction bases left unmatched: 4. The DNA for the CDR3 is TGTGCCAGCTCACTGGACAGGAAAAATTCACCCCTCCACTTT. Amino acids: CASSLDRKNSPLHF.

The chain is built from TRBV5-1 and TRBJ2-2; possible D gene TRBD2, 6 bases. Trimming shortened V by 9 bases and J by 4 bases, and 16 bases separated the two germline ends. CDR3 size: 14 residues. CDR1 and CDR2 (germline): SGHRS, YFSETQ. The CDR3 DNA follows: TGCGCCACCCAACGGGACTTACGCACCGGGGAGCTGTTTTTT. Its protein is CATQRDLRTGELFF.

This clone was observed a handful of times. The chain combines TRBV28 with TRBJ1-2, with D possibly TRBD1 on 5 matching bases. The CDR3 sequence is 15 residues long. V lost 1 base and J 4 bases, leaving 13 bases between the germline ends. Germline CDR1 is MDHEN and CDR2 is SYDVKM. The CDR3 reads CASSLFGALSYGYTF. The CDR3 DNA sequence: TGTGCCAGCAGTTTATTTGGGGCTTTGAGCTATGGCTACACCTTC.

This chain connects TRBV7-2 to TRBJ1-2, with D maybe TRBD1 (5 bases). Deletions cut 4 bases from V and 2 bases from J, with 11 bases between. Looked up from germline, CDR1 is SGHTA and CDR2 is FQGNSA. The CDR3 covers 14 residues. CDR3 coding DNA: TGTGCCAGCAGCTCTAGGACAATCAACTATGGCTACACCTTC. Translation: CASSSRTINYGYTF.